This is a list of T cell receptor beta chains from one sample in a study of human T cells and chemical hapten exposure. TCRdb used MiXCR to reprocess the RACE reads, holding one entry per CDR3 protein. The table lists roughly 250,000 distinct CDR3 sequences, about 8.1% of them singletons. The starting material was whole blood, obtained in connection with sensitization to the hapten diphenylcyclopropenone (DPC). The receptors derive from a woman in her 40s with alopecia areata. Some clones in this sample may be carry-over from other donors' samples. The CDR3 runs from the conserved cysteine through the conserved F or W. The D gene is left open where the match is weak. The size of a clone is reported for some rows only, either as once, few or many, or as a class for expanded clones.

CDR3 DNA,CDR3 protein,J gene,V gene,D gene,clone size
TGTGCCAGCACTTTAGACCGGATCGGTCAGCCCCAGCATTTT,CASTLDRIGQPQHF,TRBJ1-5,TRBV6-2/TRBV6-3,.,many
TGCAGTGCTAGAGATAATCGCGGGAGTTACTACAATGAGCAGTTCTTC,CSARDNRGSYYNEQFF,TRBJ2-1,TRBV20-1,TRBD2,few
TGTGCCAGCATCCCGAAGGAGACTAGCGGGAGTCGCTACGAGCAGTACTTC,CASIPKETSGSRYEQYF,TRBJ2-7,TRBV6-2/TRBV6-3,TRBD2,few
TGTGCCATCAGTGGCCCGAGGCTCACAGATACGCAGTATTTT,CAISGPRLTDTQYF,TRBJ2-3,TRBV10-3,.,many
TGTGCCAGCAGCGTAGGCGGGACAAACTACGAGCAGTACTTC,CASSVGGTNYEQYF,TRBJ2-7,TRBV9,.,.
TGCGCCAGCAGCTTGGCGACGGGGAACACTGAAGCTTTCTTT,CASSLATGNTEAFF,TRBJ1-1,TRBV5-1,.,few
TGTGCCTGCTCACCAGAATTAGTCAGGGGCGACGAGCAGTACTTC,CACSPELVRGDEQYF,TRBJ2-7,TRBV18,.,once
TGTGCCAGCAGGGGACTAGCGGCAAAAAACATTCAGTACTTC,CASRGLAAKNIQYF,TRBJ2-4,TRBV6-2/TRBV6-3,TRBD2,.
TGTGCCAGCAGCGTAGGAGCAGGAGGTGATTATGGCTACACCTTC,CASSVGAGGDYGYTF,TRBJ1-2,TRBV9,.,.
TGTGCCAGCAGTTCCCTGGGGGGACTAGCGGTAGAAGAGACCCAGTACTTC,CASSSLGGLAVEETQYF,TRBJ2-5,TRBV6-5,TRBD2,few
TGCAGTGCTAGGACAGGGGGCGCCTCCAATCAGCCCCAGCATTTT,CSARTGGASNQPQHF,TRBJ1-5,TRBV20-1,TRBD1,few
TGTGCCATCAGCCCTAATCTAGGACAGGCCAAAGAGACCCAGTACTTC,CAISPNLGQAKETQYF,TRBJ2-5,TRBV10-3,TRBD1,few
TGCGCCACCAAGGGTCTGACGGGTGAGGCTGCGGAGCAGTTCTTC,CATKGLTGEAAEQFF,TRBJ2-1,TRBV4-1,.,.
TGTGCCAGCAGCTTAGATCAGACCCAGTACTTC,CASSLDQTQYF,TRBJ2-5,TRBV11-2,.,.
TGTGCCAGCAGTTACTCGAGGGCGGCCAACTCTGGAAACACCATATATTTT,CASSYSRAANSGNTIYF,TRBJ1-3,TRBV6-6,.,.
TGTGCCAGCACTTCCCGGGCAGCGGGAAAACCCTACGAGCAGTACTTC,CASTSRAAGKPYEQYF,TRBJ2-7,TRBV6-1,TRBD2,.
TGTGCCAGCAGCACAGTTGGGACACGGGCTCAAGAGACCCAGTACTTC,CASSTVGTRAQETQYF,TRBJ2-5,TRBV11-2,.,.
TGTGCCAGCAGTTTATTGCGGGAGATGCCCGGGGAGCTGTTTTTT,CASSLLREMPGELFF,TRBJ2-2,TRBV28,TRBD2,.
TGCGCCAGCAGCTTGGCCCGGACAGAGACCTATGGCTACACCTTC,CASSLARTETYGYTF,TRBJ1-2,TRBV5-1,.,many
TGTGCCAGCAGCTTAGTATTGGGAGGGAGGAATGAGCAGTTCTTC,CASSLVLGGRNEQFF,TRBJ2-1,TRBV11-2,TRBD2,.
TGTGCCAGCAGTTCCACCCGGGACAGGGTTAGGACCCAGTACTTC,CASSSTRDRVRTQYF,TRBJ2-5,TRBV28,TRBD1,.
TGTGCCAGCAGCCAAGATCTATCGACAGGGGGTCGTCAGCCCCAGCATTTT,CASSQDLSTGGRQPQHF,TRBJ1-5,TRBV3-1,TRBD1,.
TGTGCCATCAAGGGGGATGGGGAGCTGTTTTTT,CAIKGDGELFF,TRBJ2-2,TRBV10-3,.,few
TGTGCCAGCAGCTCACTGATCTCTGGGGCCAACGTCCTGACTTTC,CASSSLISGANVLTF,TRBJ2-6,TRBV6-2/TRBV6-3,.,.
TGTGCCAGCAGTTACGTGGGGAATACGCAGTATTTT,CASSYVGNTQYF,TRBJ2-3,TRBV6-6,.,few
TGTGCCATCAGTGATGGCCCCGATGAGCAGTTCTTC,CAISDGPDEQFF,TRBJ2-1,TRBV10-3,.,many
TGTGCCAGCAGTTTAGGACCGTTAGCTAACTATGGCTACACCTTC,CASSLGPLANYGYTF,TRBJ1-2,TRBV28,.,many
TGTGCCAGCAGTTCCCCTTGGGTCAGGGGAGGAAATGAGCAGTTCTTC,CASSSPWVRGGNEQFF,TRBJ2-1,TRBV6-2/TRBV6-3,.,many
TGTGCCAGCAAAAAGGGGCTATATGAGCAGTTCTTC,CASKKGLYEQFF,TRBJ2-1,TRBV6-5,.,.
TGTGCCAGCAGTCCCAAGGGACGAACTGAAGCTTTCTTT,CASSPKGRTEAFF,TRBJ1-1,TRBV27,.,.
TGCGCCAGCAGCCAAGATGCGCAGTTTAATAATTCACCCCTCCACTTT,CASSQDAQFNNSPLHF,TRBJ1-6,TRBV4-1,.,many
TGCAGCGTTGGGGGGGAGAAGACCCAGTACTTC,CSVGGEKTQYF,TRBJ2-5,TRBV29-1,.,few
TGTGCCAGCAGCCAAGCGGACGTAGGGACGGGACAGACCTACGAGCAGTACTTC,CASSQADVGTGQTYEQYF,TRBJ2-7,TRBV4-2,TRBD1,.
TGTGCCATCAGTGAGTCGTTGAAACCAGGGAGCACAGATACGCAGTATTTT,CAISESLKPGSTDTQYF,TRBJ2-3,TRBV10-3,.,few
TGCGCCAGCAGCCAAGTGGGGGTCTTAGGCTACACCTTC,CASSQVGVLGYTF,TRBJ1-2,TRBV4-3,.,once
TGTGCCAGCAGTTTTCGGGGGACAGCAAACACTGAAGCTTTCTTT,CASSFRGTANTEAFF,TRBJ1-1,TRBV28,TRBD1,.
TGTGCCAGCAGCCCCCGGGTGGACCGGGGGGAGCTGTTTTTT,CASSPRVDRGELFF,TRBJ2-2,TRBV7-9,.,few
TGCAGCGTTGAAGGCAGGGGGCGAATGTCCGAGCAGTACTTC,CSVEGRGRMSEQYF,TRBJ2-7,TRBV29-1,TRBD1,many
TGCGCCAGCAGTGAGGGAAATGGTCGGTCGGTCGAGCAGTTCTTC,CASSEGNGRSVEQFF,TRBJ2-1,TRBV10-2,.,many
TGTGCCAGCAGTCCCTCAGGGAGTGATCAGCCCCAGCATTTT,CASSPSGSDQPQHF,TRBJ1-5,TRBV28,.,few
TGTGCCATCAGTGAGTTCGGTAGTGGAGATACGCAGTATTTT,CAISEFGSGDTQYF,TRBJ2-3,TRBV10-3,.,.
TGCGCCAGCAGCGATACCGGCAGCACCGGGGAGCTGTTTTTT,CASSDTGSTGELFF,TRBJ2-2,TRBV5-1,.,few
TGTGCCAGCAGCTTAGAATCTGCTCTCGGAGGGCCCGGGGACACTGAAGCTTTCTTT,CASSLESALGGPGDTEAFF,TRBJ1-1,TRBV7-9,.,few
TGTGCCAGCAGCTTATTTCCCGCTGGGCAGGCCTTCACAGATACGCAGTATTTT,CASSLFPAGQAFTDTQYF,TRBJ2-3,TRBV7-2,.,many
TGTGCCAGCAGCTTCGGGTTGGGGCGGGGAGATCAAGAGACCCAGTACTTC,CASSFGLGRGDQETQYF,TRBJ2-5,TRBV6-2/TRBV6-3,.,.
TGTGCCAGCAGCTTAGTACCGGCGACACAATTCCCTCAAGAGACCCAGTACTTC,CASSLVPATQFPQETQYF,TRBJ2-5,TRBV7-9,.,few
TGTGCCAGCAGCCCCCCAGGGGTGATCTATGGCTACACCTTC,CASSPPGVIYGYTF,TRBJ1-2,TRBV7-2,.,few
TGCAGCGCCGAAGTTCCGGGGAAGGGGACCGGGGAGCTGTTTTTT,CSAEVPGKGTGELFF,TRBJ2-2,TRBV29-1,.,few